This TCR beta chain is from a study of PD-L1 blockade in urothelial cancer. Study-wide context: Each participant's history included 0 to 3 prior chemotherapy regimens.

Stated time point: pretreatment peripheral blood. On this clone: Its antigen is not known.

Using immunoSEQ multiplex PCR, the repertoire was profiled, and TCRdb retains in-frame clones only, with some absent. The sample yields tens of thousands of clones, less than 90% seen once. Whole-study findings and limits: Durable-benefit patients had greater expansion of tumor-associated blood clones at 3 weeks.

CDR3 size: 20 residues. The V gene end was trimmed by 1 base and the J gene end by 4 bases; junction bases not matched to a gene: 17. Germline CDR1 SGHDN, CDR2 FVKESK. The clonotype originates from a man aged 55 to 70 with urothelial cancer. Material: PBMCs, obtained around atezolizumab (anti-PD-L1) treatment. This chain joins TRBV14 and TRBJ2-3; TRBD2 matches 10 bases. This CDR3 reads CASSQVQRGGLFKSADTQYF. CDR3 sequence (DNA): TGTGCCAGCAGCCAAGTCCAGCGGGGGGGACTTTTTAAGAGCGCAGATACGCAGTATTTT.